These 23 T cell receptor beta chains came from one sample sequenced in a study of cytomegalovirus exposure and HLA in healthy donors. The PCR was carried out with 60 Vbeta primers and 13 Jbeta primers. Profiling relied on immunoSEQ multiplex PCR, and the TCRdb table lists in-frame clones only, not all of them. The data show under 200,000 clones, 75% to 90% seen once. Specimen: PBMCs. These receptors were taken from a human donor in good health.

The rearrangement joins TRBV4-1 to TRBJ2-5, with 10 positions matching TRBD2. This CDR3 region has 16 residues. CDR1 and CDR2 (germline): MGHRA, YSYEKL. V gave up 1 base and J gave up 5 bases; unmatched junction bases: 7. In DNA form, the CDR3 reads TGCGCCAGCAGCCAAGTTGGAGCGGGGGGGCAGGAGACCCAGTACTTC. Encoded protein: CASSQVGAGGQETQYF.

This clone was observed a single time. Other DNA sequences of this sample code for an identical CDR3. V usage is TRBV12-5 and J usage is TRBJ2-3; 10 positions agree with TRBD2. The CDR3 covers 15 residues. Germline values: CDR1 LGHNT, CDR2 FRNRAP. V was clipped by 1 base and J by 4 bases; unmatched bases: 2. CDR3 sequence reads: CASGLGAGGPDTQYF. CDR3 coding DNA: TGTGCTAGTGGTTTGGGAGCGGGGGGGCCAGATACGCAGTATTTT.

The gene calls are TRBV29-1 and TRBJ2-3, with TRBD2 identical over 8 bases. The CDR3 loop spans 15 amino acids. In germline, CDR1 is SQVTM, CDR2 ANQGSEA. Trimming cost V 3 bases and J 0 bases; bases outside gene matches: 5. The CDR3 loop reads CSVDGLAGSTDTQYF. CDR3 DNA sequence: TGCAGCGTTGATGGTCTAGCGGGTAGCACAGATACGCAGTATTTT.

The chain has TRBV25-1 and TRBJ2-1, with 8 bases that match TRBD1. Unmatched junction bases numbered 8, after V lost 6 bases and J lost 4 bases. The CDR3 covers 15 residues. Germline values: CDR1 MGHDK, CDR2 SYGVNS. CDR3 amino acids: CASSLDRGFYNEQFF. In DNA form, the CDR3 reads TGTGCCAGCAGCCTCGACAGGGGTTTTTACAATGAGCAGTTCTTC. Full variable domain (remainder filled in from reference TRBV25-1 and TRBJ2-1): EADIYQTPRYLVIGTGKKITLECSQTMGHDKMYWYQQDPGMELHLIHYSYGVNSTEKGDLSSESTVSRIRTEHFPLTLESARPSHTSQYLCASSLDRGFYNEQFFGPGTRLTVL.

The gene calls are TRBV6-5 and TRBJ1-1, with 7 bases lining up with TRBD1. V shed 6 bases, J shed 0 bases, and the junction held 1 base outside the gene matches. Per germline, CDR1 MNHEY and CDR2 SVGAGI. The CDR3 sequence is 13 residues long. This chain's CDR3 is CASRTGLNTEAFF. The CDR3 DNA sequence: TGTGCCAGCAGGACAGGGTTGAACACTGAAGCTTTCTTT.

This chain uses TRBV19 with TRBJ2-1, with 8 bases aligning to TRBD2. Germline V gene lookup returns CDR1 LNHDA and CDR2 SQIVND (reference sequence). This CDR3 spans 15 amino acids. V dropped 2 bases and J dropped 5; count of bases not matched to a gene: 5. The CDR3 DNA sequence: TGTGCCAGTAGTATATTCGGGGGGGCGAACAATGAGCAGTTCTTC. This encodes CASSIFGGANNEQFF.

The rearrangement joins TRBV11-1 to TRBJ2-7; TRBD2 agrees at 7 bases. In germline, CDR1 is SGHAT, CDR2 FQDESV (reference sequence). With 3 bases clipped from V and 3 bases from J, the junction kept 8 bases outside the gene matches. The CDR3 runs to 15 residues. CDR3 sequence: CASSFGVAGGYEQYF. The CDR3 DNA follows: TGTGCCAGCAGCTTCGGGGTAGCGGGCGGCTACGAGCAGTACTTC.

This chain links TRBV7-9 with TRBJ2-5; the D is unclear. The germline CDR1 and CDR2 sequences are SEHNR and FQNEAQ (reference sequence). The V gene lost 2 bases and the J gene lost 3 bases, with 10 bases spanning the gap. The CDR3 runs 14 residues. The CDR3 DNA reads TGTGCCAGCAGCTTACAGGTCATGGAAGAGACCCAGTACTTC. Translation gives CASSLQVMEETQYF.

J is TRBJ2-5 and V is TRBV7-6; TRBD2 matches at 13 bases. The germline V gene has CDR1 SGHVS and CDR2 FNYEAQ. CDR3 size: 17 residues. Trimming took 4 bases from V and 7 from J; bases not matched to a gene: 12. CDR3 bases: TGTGCCAGCAGCTCCGGACTAGCGGGGGAGATAAGGACGACCCAGTACTTC. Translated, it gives CASSSGLAGEIRTTQYF.

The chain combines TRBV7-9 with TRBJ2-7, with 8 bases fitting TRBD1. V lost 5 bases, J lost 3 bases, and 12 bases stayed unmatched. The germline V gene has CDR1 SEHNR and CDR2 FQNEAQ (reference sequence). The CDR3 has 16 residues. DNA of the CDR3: TGTGCCAGCAGCCGGGGACAGGAAAAAATTAACTACGAGCAGTACTTC. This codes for CASSRGQEKINYEQYF.

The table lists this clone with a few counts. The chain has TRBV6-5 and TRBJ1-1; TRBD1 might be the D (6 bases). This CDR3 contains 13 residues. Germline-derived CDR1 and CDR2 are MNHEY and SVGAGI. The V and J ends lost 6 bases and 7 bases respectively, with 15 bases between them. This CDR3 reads CASRGTREREAFF. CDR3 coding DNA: TGTGCCAGCAGGGGGACAAGAGAGCGTGAAGCTTTCTTT.

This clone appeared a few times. The CDR3 reads CASSPPGTEYEQYF. CDR3 sequence (DNA): TGCGCCAGCAGCCCCCCCGGGACAGAATACGAGCAGTACTTC. The V gene is TRBV5-1, the J gene TRBJ2-7; 7 nucleotides line up with TRBD1. Germline V lookup: CDR1 SGHRS, CDR2 YFSETQ. The V and J ends lost 4 bases and 4 bases, in that order; junction bases with no gene match: 8. The CDR3 spans 14 residues.

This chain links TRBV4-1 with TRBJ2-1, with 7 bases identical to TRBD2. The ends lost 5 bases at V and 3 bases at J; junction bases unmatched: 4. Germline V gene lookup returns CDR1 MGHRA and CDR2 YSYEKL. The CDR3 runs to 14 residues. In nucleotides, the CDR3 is TGCGCCAGCAGCGGCGGGGGAAGCTACAATGAGCAGTTCTTC. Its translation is CASSGGGSYNEQFF.

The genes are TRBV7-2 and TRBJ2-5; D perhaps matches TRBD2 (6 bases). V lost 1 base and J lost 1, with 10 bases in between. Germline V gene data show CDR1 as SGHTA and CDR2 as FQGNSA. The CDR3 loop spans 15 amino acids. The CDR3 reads CASSLEIGGQETQYF. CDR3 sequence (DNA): TGTGCCAGCAGCTTAGAGATCGGGGGCCAAGAGACCCAGTACTTC. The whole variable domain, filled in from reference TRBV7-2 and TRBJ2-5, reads GAGVSQSPSNKVTEKGKDVELRCDPISGHTALYWYRQSLGQGLEFLIYFQGNSAPDKSGLPSDRFSAERTGGSVSTLTIQRTQQEDSAVYLCASSLEIGGQETQYFGPGTRLLVL.

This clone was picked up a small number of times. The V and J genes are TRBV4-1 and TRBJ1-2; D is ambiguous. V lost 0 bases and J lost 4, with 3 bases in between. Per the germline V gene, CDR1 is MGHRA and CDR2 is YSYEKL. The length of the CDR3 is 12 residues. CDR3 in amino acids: CASSQDSYGYTF. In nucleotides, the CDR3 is TGCGCCAGCAGCCAAGACAGCTATGGCTACACCTTC.

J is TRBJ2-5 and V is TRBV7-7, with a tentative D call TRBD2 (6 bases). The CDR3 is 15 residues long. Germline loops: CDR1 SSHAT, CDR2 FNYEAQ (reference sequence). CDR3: CANSSTGLQTGTQYF. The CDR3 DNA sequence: TGTGCTAACAGCTCGACGGGACTGCAAACGGGGACCCAGTACTTC.

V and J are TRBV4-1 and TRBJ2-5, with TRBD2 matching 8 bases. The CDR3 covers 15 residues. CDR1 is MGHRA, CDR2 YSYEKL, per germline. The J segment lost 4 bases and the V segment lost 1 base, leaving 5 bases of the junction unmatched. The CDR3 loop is CASSQAGLEGETQYF. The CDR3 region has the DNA TGCGCCAGCAGCCAAGCGGGACTAGAGGGAGAGACCCAGTACTTC.

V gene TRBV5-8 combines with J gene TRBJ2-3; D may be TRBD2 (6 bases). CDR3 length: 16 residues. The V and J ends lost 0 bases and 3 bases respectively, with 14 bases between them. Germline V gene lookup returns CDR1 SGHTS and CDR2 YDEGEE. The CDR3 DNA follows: TGTGCCAGCAGCTTGGCTTTTAGCGGCAATACAGATACGCAGTATTTT. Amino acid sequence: CASSLAFSGNTDTQYF.

CDR3 nucleotides: TGCGCCAGCAGTCAAAGCGGGACGGAGAACACTGAAGCTTTCTTT. Its protein is CASSQSGTENTEAFF. This chain uses TRBV23-1 with TRBJ1-1; a weak D match, TRBD1 (5 bases). TRBV23-1 is reported as an ORF; its role is uncertain. The CDR3 extends over 15 amino acids. V was cut by 2 bases and J by 1 base, with 11 bases left in between.

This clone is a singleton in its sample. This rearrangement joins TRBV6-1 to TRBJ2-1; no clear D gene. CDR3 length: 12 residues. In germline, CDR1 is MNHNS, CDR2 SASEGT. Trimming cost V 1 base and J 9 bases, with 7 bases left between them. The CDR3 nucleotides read TGTGCCAGCAGTGAAGGTACAATTGAGCAGTTCTTC. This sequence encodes CASSEGTIEQFF.

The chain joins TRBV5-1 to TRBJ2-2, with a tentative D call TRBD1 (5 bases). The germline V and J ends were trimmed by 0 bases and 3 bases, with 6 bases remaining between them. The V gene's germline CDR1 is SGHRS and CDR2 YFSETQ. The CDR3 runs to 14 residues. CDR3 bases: TGCGCCAGCAGCTTGGAGGGGCACACCGGGGAGCTGTTTTTT. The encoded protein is CASSLEGHTGELFF.

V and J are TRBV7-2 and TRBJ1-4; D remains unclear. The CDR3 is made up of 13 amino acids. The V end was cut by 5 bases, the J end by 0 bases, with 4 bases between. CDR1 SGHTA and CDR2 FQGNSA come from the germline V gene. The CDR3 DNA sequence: TGTGCCAGCAGCCGTACAACTAATGAAAAACTGTTTTTT. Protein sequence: CASSRTTNEKLFF.

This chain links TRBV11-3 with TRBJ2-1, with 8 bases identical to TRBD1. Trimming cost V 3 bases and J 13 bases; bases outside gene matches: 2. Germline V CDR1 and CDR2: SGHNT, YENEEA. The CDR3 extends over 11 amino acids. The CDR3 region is CASSFGTGQFF. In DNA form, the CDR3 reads TGTGCCAGCAGCTTCGGGACAGGCCAGTTCTTC.